Following are 10 T cell receptor beta chains from one sample sequenced in a study of blood T cell repertoires in COVID-19. Data came from immunoSEQ multiplex PCR; TCRdb stores just in-frame clones and leaves some out. The data show 150,000 to 190,000 clones, with 80% to 90% seen just once and more than 2% held by the top ten. The material sequenced was peripheral blood. Every receptor here comes from a woman between 70 and 85 years old with acute or convalescent COVID-19.

V gene TRBV4-1 combines with J gene TRBJ1-5; tentative D call: TRBD1 (6 bases). Looked up from germline, CDR1 is MGHRA and CDR2 is YSYEKL. The CDR3 has 17 amino acids. Deletions cut 4 bases from V and 2 bases from J, with 18 bases between. CDR3 nucleotide sequence: TGCGCCAGCAGCCTGTACCGGGGGGCTCGGGGCAATCAGCCCCAGCATTTT. This encodes CASSLYRGARGNQPQHF.

This clone was seen once. The V call is TRBV2, the J call TRBJ1-1; D not resolved. Germline V lookup: CDR1 SNHLY, CDR2 FYNNEI. The length of the CDR3 is 10 residues. V dropped 3 bases and J dropped 9 bases, with 5 bases sitting between them. The CDR3 here is CASSERQAFF. The CDR3 coding sequence is TGTGCCAGCAGTGAGAGGCAAGCTTTCTTT.

The rearrangement joins TRBV18 to TRBJ1-1, with 8 nucleotides matching TRBD1. CDR3 size: 17 residues. Germline V CDR1 and CDR2: KGHSH, LQKENI. Trimming removed 3 bases from V and 0 bases from J; junction bases left unmatched: 9. The DNA of the CDR3 is TGTGCCAGCTCACCGATAGAGGGGACAGGAATGAACACTGAAGCTTTCTTT. Translated, it gives CASSPIEGTGMNTEAFF.

V is TRBV6-5 and J is TRBJ1-2, with 10 bases matching TRBD1. The CDR3 contains 15 residues. Germline CDR1 MNHEY, CDR2 SVGAGI. With 5 bases clipped from V and 8 bases from J, the junction kept 11 bases outside the gene matches. In DNA form, the CDR3 reads TGTGCCAGCAGTCACCGGGACAGGGGCCCGCTCGGCTACACCTTC. As protein: CASSHRDRGPLGYTF.

V gene TRBV27 combines with J gene TRBJ2-1, with 8 bases fitting TRBD1. The CDR3 sequence is 15 residues long. J was trimmed by 3 bases and V by 5 bases; bases with no gene match: 6. Germline V gives CDR1 MNHEY, CDR2 SMNVEV (reference sequence). The CDR3 region has the DNA TGTGCCAGCAGTCGTCAGGGGGCGGACTACAATGAGCAGTTCTTC. Its translation is CASSRQGADYNEQFF.

This chain uses TRBV3-1 (or the pseudogene TRBV3-2) with TRBJ1-2, with D perhaps matching TRBD1 (6 bases). The V gene lost 2 bases and the J gene lost 4 bases, with 14 bases spanning the gap. This CDR3 region has 15 residues. Germline CDR1 LGHDT, CDR2 YNNKEL (reference sequence). The CDR3 is CASSQSGGGAYGYTF. CDR3 nucleotide sequence: TGTGCCAGCAGCCAATCTGGAGGGGGGGCCTATGGCTACACCTTC.

As concerns this clone: Other DNA sequences in this specimen translate into the identical CDR3. This sequence joins TRBV27 and TRBJ2-1, with 11 bases matching TRBD2. The ends lost 4 bases at V and 3 bases at J; junction bases unmatched: 2. The CDR3 extends over 15 amino acids. Germline lookup yields CDR1 MNHEY and CDR2 SMNVEV (reference sequence). The DNA for the CDR3 is TGTGCCAGCAGTTCCGGGACTAGCGGCTACAATGAGCAGTTCTTC. As protein: CASSSGTSGYNEQFF.

The rearrangement uses TRBV7-9 and TRBJ1-3, with D possibly being TRBD1 (6 bases). The CDR3 is made up of 17 amino acids. Germline loops: CDR1 SEHNR, CDR2 FQNEAQ (reference sequence). Trimming stripped 0 bases from V and 0 bases from J, with 12 bases between. Here the CDR3 reads CASSLAGHPVSGNTIYF. The CDR3 DNA is TGTGCCAGCAGCTTAGCGGGACACCCCGTCTCTGGAAACACCATATATTTT.

The V and J genes are TRBV11-2 and TRBJ1-2; 8 positions agree with TRBD1. The CDR3 is 12 residues long. V lost 7 bases and J lost 7; bases outside the gene matches: 5. Looked up from germline, CDR1 is SGHAT and CDR2 is FQNNGV. The CDR3 is CASNTGGGGYTF. The CDR3 DNA sequence: TGTGCCAGCAATACAGGGGGGGGTGGCTACACCTTC.

The chain couples TRBV28 to TRBJ1-3; the D gene is possibly TRBD1 (5 bases). The CDR3 totals 17 residues. CDR1 is MDHEN and CDR2 is SYDVKM in the germline V gene. V was shortened by 7 bases and J by 0 bases, with 19 bases between the two germline ends. The CDR3 DNA sequence: TGTGCCAGCACCCTTAGGTACAGGCTAAGCTCTGGAAACACCATATATTTT. Amino acid sequence: CASTLRYRLSSGNTIYF.